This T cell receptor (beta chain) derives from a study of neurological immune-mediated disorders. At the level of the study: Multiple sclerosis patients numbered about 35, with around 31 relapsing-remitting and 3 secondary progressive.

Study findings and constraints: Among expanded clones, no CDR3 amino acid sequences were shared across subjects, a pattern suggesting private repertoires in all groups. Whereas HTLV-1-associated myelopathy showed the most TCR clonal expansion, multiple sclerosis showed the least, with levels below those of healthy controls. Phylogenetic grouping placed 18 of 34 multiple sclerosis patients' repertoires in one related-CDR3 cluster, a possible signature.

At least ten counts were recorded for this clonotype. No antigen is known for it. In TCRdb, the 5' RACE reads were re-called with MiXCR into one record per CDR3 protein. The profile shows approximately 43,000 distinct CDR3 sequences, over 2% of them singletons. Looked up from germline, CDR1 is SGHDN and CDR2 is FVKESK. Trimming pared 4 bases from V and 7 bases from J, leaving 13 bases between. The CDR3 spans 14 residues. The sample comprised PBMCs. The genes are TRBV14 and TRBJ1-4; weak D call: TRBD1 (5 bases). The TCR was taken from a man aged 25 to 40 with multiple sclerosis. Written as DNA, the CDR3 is TGTGCCAGCAGCCTTCAGGGTTCCGGTGAAAAACTGTTTTTT. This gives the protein CASSLQGSGEKLFF.